This T cell receptor beta chain is from a study of blood T cells in healthy people across ages. Primed by a sample-barcoded 5' primer and a J-beta primer mix, a second PCR proceeded for about 6 to 11 cycles. TCRdb redid the calling of the 5' RACE reads with MiXCR, one entry per CDR3 protein. Counted here are 600,000 to 1,000,000 distinct CDR3 sequences, 58% occurring once; the ten biggest clones make up approximately 23%. Comment on this clonotype: Sequence at one end of the junction differs from germline and may be a read error.

The receptor was derived from a man aged 30-40 years in good health. Sequencing used blood.

The CDR3 loop reads CASSQGLAKRQQETRYF. CDR3 coding DNA: TGCGCCAGCAGCCAAGGGTTAGCGAAGAGACAACAAGAGACCCGGTACTTC. The chain employs TRBV4-3 and TRBJ2-5; D is possibly TRBD2 (5 bases). Germline-derived CDR1 and CDR2 are LGHNA and YSLEER. This CDR3 spans 17 amino acids.